The present T cell receptor (beta chain) was sequenced within a study of technical replicates of blood from a few donors. Method: immunoSEQ multiplex PCR; TCRdb's copy keeps in-frame clones and lacks some. The sample lists 10,000 to 12,000 clones, around 94% occurring once. The receptor's source is a human donor in good health. Sequencing was performed on PBMCs.

CDR3 in amino acids: CAITDGGLEGSYEQYF. The CDR3 region has the DNA TGTGCCATCACCGACGGGGGGCTCGAAGGCTCCTACGAGCAGTACTTC. The rearrangement uses TRBV10-3 and TRBJ2-7; D is perhaps TRBD2 (7 bases). The V end lost 7 bases, the J end lost 0 bases, and 19 bases lay between the germline ends. Germline V gene data show CDR1 as ENHRY and CDR2 as SYGVKD. This CDR3 contains 16 residues.